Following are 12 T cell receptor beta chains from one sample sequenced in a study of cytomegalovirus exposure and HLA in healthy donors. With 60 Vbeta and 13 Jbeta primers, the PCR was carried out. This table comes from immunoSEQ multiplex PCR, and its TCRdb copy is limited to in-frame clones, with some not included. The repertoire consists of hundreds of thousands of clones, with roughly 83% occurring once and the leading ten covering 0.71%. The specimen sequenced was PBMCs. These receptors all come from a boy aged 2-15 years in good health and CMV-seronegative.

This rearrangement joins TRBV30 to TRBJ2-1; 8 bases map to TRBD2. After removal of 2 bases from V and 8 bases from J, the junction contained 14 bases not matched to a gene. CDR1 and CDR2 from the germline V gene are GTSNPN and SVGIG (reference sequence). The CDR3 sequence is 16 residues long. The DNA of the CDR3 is TGTGCCTGGAGTCCCGGGGGTAGCGGGGTTAGGGATGAGCAGTTCTTC. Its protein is CAWSPGGSGVRDEQFF.

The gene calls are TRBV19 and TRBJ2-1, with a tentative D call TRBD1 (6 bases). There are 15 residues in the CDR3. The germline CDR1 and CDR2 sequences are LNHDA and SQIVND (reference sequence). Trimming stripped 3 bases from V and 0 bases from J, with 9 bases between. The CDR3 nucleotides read TGTGCCAGTAGTATTGGGACAAGCTCCTACAATGAGCAGTTCTTC. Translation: CASSIGTSSYNEQFF.

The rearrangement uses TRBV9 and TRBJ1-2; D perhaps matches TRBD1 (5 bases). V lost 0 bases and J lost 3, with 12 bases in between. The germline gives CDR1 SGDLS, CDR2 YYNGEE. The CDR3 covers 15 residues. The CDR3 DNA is TGTGCCAGCAGCGTAGCGTTGGGGGGGGACTATGGCTACACCTTC. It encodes CASSVALGGDYGYTF.

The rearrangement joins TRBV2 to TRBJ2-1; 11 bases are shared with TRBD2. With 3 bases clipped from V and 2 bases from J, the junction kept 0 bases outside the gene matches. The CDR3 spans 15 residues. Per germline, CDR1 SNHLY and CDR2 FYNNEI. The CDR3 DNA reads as TGTGCCAGCAGTGATAGCGGGGGGGCCTACAATGAGCAGTTCTTC. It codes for CASSDSGGAYNEQFF.

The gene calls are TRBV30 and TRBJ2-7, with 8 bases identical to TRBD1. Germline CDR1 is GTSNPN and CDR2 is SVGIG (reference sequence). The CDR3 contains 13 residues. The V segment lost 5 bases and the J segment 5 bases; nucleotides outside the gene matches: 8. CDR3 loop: CAWYLQGANEQYF. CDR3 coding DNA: TGTGCCTGGTACCTTCAGGGGGCGAACGAGCAGTACTTC.

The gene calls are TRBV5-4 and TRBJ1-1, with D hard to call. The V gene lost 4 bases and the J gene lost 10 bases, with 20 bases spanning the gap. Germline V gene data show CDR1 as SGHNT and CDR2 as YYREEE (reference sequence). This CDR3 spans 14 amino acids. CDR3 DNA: TGTGCCAGCAGCCTTGGACGTGGAGTGGCGGGAGCTTTCTTT. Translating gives CASSLGRGVAGAFF. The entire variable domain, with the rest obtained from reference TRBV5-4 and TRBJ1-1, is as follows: ETGVTQSPTHLIKTRGQQVTLRCSSQSGHNTVSWYQQALGQGPQFIFQYYREEENGRGNFPPRFSGLQFPNYSSELNVNALELDDSALYLCASSLGRGVAGAFFGQGTRLTVV.

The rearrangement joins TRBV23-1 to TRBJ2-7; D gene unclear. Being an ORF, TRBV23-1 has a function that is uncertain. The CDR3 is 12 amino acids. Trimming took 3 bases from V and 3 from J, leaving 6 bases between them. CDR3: CASSQYYYEQYF. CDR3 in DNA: TGCGCCAGCAGTCAGTACTACTACGAGCAGTACTTC.

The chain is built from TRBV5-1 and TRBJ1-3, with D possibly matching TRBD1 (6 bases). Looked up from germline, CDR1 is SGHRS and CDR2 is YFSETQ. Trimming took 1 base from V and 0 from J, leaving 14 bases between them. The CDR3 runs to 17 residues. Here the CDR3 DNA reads TGCGCCAGCAGCTTGAGTACAGGGCGAATCTCTGGAAACACCATATATTTT. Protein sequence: CASSLSTGRISGNTIYF.

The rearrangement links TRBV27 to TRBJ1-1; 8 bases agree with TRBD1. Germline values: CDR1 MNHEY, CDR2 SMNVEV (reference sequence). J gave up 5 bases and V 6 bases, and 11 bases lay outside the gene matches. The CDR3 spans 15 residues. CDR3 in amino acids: CASSSSPGGRTEAFF. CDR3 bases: TGTGCCAGCAGCTCCTCCCCAGGGGGCCGGACTGAAGCTTTCTTT.

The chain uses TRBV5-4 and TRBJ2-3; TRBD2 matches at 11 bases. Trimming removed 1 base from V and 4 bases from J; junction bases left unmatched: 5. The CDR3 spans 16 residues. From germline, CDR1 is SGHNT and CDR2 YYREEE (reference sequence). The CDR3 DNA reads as TGTGCCAGCAGCTTGAGTAGCGGGGGGGCCGCAGATACGCAGTATTTT. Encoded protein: CASSLSSGGAADTQYF. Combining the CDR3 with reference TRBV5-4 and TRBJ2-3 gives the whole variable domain ETGVTQSPTHLIKTRGQQVTLRCSSQSGHNTVSWYQQALGQGPQFIFQYYREEENGRGNFPPRFSGLQFPNYSSELNVNALELDDSALYLCASSLSSGGAADTQYFGPGTRLTVL.

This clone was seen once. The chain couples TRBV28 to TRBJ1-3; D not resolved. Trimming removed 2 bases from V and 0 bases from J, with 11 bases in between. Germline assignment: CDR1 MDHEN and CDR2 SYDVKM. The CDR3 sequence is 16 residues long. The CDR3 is CASSLITRSSGNTIYF. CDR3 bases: TGTGCCAGCAGTTTAATCACGAGATCCTCTGGAAACACCATATATTTT.

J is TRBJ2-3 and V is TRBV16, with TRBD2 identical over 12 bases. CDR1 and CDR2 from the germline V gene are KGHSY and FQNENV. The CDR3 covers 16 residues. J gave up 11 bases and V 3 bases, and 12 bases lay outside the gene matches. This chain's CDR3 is CASSQRTSGDPIRQYF. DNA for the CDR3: TGTGCCAGCAGCCAGCGGACTAGCGGGGACCCTATACGGCAGTATTTT.